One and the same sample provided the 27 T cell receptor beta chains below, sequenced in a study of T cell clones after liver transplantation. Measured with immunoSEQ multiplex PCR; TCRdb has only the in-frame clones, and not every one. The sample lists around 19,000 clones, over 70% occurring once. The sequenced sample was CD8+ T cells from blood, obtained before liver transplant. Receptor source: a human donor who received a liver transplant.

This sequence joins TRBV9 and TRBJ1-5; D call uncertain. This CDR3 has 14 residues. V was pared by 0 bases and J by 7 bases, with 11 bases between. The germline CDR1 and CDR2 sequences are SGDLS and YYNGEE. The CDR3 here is CASSVEAGGQPQHF. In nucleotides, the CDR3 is TGTGCCAGCAGCGTAGAGGCAGGCGGGCAGCCCCAGCATTTT. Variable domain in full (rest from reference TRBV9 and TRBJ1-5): DSGVTQTPKHLITATGQRVTLRCSPRSGDLSVYWYQQSLDQGLQFLIQYYNGEERAKGNILERFSAQQFPDLHSELNLSSLELGDSALYFCASSVEAGGQPQHFGDGTRLSIL.

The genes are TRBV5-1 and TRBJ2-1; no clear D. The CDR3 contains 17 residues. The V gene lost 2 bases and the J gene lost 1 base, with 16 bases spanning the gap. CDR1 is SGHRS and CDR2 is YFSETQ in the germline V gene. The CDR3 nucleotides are TGCGCCAGCAGCTTCCGGCCAACTGAGGCTTCCTACAATGAGCAGTTCTTC. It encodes CASSFRPTEASYNEQFF.

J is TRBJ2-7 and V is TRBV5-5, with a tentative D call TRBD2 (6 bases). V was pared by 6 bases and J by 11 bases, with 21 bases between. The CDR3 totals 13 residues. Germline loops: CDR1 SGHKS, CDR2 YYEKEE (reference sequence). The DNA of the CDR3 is TGTGCCAGCACCTCGGGCAGGGCCCCGGGGGAGTACTTC. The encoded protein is CASTSGRAPGEYF.

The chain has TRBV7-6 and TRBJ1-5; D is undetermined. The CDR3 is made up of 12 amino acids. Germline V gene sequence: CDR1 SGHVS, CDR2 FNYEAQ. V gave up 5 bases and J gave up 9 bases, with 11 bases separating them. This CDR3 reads CASSPEVGPQHF. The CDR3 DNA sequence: TGTGCCAGCAGCCCCGAGGTGGGGCCCCAGCATTTT.

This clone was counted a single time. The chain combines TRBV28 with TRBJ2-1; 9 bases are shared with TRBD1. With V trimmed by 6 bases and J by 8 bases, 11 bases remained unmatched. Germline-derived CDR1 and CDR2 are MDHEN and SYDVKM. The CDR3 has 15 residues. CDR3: CASRYRDREWDEQFF. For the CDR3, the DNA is TGTGCCAGCAGATACCGGGACAGGGAATGGGATGAGCAGTTCTTC.

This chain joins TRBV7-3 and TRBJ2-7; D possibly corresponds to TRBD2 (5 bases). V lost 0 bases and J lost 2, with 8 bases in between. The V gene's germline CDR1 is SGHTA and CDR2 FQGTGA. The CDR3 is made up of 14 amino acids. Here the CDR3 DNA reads TGTGCCAGCAGCTTAACGCCCGGGGCCTACGAGCAGTACTTC. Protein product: CASSLTPGAYEQYF.

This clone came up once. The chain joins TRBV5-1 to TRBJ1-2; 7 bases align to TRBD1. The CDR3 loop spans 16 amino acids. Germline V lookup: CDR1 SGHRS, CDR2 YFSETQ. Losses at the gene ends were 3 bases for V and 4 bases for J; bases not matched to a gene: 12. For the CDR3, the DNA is TGCGCCAGCAGCTATGAGGGGGGACAGATGGTCTATGGCTACACCTTC. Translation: CASSYEGGQMVYGYTF.

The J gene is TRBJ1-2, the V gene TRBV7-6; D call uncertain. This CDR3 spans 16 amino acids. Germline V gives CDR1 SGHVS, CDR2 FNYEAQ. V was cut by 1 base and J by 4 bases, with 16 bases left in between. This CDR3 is CASSLDNPYPLYGYTF. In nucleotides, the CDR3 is TGTGCCAGCAGCTTAGACAATCCGTACCCCCTCTATGGCTACACCTTC.

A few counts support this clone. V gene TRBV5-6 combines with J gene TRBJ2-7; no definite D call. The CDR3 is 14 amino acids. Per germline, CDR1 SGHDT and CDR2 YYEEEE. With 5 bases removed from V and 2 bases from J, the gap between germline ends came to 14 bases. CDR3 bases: TGTGCCAGCAGGGGTAGCCGGAGAGCCTACGAGCAGTACTTC. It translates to CASRGSRRAYEQYF. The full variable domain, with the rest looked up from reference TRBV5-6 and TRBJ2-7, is DAGVTQSPTHLIKTRGQQVTLRCSPKSGHDTVSWYQQALGQGPQFIFQYYEEEERQRGNFPDRFSGHQFPNYSSELNVNALLLGDSALYLCASRGSRRAYEQYFGPGTRLTVT.

CDR3 bases: TGCAGCGCGCTGACAGGGGAAGCCGGGGAGCTGTTTTTT. Translated, it gives CSALTGEAGELFF. This rearrangement joins TRBV29-1 to TRBJ2-2; 8 bases are a match to TRBD1. Germline V lookup: CDR1 SQVTM, CDR2 ANQGSEA. With 7 bases clipped from V and 6 bases from J, the junction kept 7 bases outside the gene matches. CDR3 size: 13 residues.

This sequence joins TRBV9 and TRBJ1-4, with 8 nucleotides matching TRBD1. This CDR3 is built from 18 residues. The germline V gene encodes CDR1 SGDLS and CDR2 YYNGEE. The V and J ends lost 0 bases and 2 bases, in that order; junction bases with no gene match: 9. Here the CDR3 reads CASSVGVRGRGTNEKLFF. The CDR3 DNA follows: TGTGCCAGCAGCGTAGGAGTCAGGGGGCGAGGGACTAATGAAAAACTGTTTTTT.

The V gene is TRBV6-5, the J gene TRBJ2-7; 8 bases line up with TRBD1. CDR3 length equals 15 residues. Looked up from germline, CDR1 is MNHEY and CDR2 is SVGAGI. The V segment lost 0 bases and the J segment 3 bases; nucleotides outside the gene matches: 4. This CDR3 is CASSYSKDRDYEQYF. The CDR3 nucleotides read TGTGCCAGCAGTTACTCGAAGGACAGGGACTACGAGCAGTACTTC.

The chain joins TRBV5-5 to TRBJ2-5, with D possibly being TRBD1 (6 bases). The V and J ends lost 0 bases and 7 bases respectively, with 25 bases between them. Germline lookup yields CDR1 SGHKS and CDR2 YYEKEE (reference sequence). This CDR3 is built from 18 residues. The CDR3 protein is CASSLGRDTKPQTGTQYF. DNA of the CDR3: TGTGCCAGCAGCTTGGGCCGGGACACAAAACCCCAAACCGGGACCCAGTACTTC.

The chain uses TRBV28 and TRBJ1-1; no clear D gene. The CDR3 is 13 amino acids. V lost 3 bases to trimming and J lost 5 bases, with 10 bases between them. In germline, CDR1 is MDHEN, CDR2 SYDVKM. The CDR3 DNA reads TGTGCCAGCAGTTTGAGGGAGTGGACTGAAGCTTTCTTT. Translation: CASSLREWTEAFF. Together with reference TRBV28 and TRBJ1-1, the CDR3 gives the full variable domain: DVKVTQSSRYLVKRTGEKVFLECVQDMDHENMFWYRQDPGLGLRLIYFSYDVKMKEKGDIPEGYSVSREKKERFSLILESASTNQTSMYLCASSLREWTEAFFGQGTRLTVV.

The chain's CDR3 is CASSPTGGGEAFF. The CDR3 DNA follows: TGTGCCAGCAGCCCCACAGGGGGCGGTGAAGCTTTCTTT. This chain links TRBV5-6 with TRBJ1-1; 9 bases fit TRBD1. CDR3 length equals 13 residues. V shed 4 bases and J 7 bases; nucleotides not matched to a gene: 5. Germline values: CDR1 SGHDT, CDR2 YYEEEE.

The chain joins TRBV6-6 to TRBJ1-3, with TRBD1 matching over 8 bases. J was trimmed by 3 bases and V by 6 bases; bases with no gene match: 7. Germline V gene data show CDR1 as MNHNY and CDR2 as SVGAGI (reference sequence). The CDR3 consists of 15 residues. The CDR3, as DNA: TGTGCCAGCAGGCGAGAGACAGGGGATGGAAACACCATATATTTT. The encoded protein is CASRRETGDGNTIYF.

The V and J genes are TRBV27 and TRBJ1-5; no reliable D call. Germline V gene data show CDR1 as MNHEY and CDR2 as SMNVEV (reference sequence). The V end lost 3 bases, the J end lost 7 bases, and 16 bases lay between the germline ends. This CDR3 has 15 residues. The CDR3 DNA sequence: TGTGCCAGCAGTTTGTTAGCAGGACTTGAACAGCCCCAGCATTTT. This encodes CASSLLAGLEQPQHF.

In nucleotides, the CDR3 is TGTGCCAGCGCCAAAACGAGGGTCTCGCGCTCTGGAAACACCATATATTTT. Amino acid sequence: CASAKTRVSRSGNTIYF. The chain is built from TRBV7-6 and TRBJ1-3; no clear D. Germline V gene lookup returns CDR1 SGHVS and CDR2 FNYEAQ. The CDR3 length is 17 residues. V lost 8 bases and J lost 0, with 20 bases in between.

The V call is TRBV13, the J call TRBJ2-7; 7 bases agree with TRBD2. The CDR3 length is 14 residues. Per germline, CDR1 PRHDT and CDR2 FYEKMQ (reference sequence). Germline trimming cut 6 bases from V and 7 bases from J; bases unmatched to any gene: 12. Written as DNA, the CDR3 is TGTGCCAGCAGAGCCGCGGCGGGAGTGGGGGAGCAGTACTTC. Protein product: CASRAAAGVGEQYF.

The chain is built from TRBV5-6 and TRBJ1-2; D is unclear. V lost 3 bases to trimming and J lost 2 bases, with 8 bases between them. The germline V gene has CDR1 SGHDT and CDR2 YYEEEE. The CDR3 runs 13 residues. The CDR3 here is CASSYEENYGYTF. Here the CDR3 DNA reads TGTGCCAGCAGCTATGAGGAGAACTATGGCTACACCTTC.

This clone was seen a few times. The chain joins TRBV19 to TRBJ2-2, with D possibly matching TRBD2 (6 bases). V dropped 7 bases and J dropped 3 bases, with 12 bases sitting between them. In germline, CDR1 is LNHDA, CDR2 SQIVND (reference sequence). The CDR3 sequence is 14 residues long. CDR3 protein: CASTSLADTGELFF. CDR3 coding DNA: TGTGCCAGTACCTCACTAGCTGACACCGGGGAGCTGTTTTTT.

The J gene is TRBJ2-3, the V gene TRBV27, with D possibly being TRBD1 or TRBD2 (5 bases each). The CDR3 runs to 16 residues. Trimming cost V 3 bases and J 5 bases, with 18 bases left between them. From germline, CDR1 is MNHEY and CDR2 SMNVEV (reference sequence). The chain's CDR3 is CASSFDILARGDTQYF. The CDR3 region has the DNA TGTGCCAGCAGTTTCGACATCCTAGCTAGGGGAGATACGCAGTATTTT.

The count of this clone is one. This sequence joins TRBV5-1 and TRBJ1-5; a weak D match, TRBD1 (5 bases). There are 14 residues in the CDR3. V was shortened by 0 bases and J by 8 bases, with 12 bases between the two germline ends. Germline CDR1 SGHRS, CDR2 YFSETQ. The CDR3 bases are TGCGCCAGCAGCTTGGCCGGGACGCCGGAGCCCCAGCATTTT. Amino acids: CASSLAGTPEPQHF.

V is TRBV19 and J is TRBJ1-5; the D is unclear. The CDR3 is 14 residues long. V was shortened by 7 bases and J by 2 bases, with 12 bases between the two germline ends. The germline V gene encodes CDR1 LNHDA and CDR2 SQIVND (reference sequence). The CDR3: CASTLPEGNQPQHF. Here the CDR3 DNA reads TGTGCCAGTACTCTACCCGAGGGCAATCAGCCCCAGCATTTT. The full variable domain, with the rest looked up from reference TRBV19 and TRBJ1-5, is DGGITQSPKYLFRKEGQNVTLSCEQNLNHDAMYWYRQDPGQGLRLIYYSQIVNDFQKGDIAEGYSVSREKKESFPLTVTSAQKNPTAFYLCASTLPEGNQPQHFGDGTRLSIL.

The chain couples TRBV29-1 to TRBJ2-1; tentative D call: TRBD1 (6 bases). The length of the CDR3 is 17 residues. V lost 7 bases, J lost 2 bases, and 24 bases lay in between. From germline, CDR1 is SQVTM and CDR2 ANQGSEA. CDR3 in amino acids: CSALGWVSRDTYNEQFF. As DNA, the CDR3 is TGCAGCGCCCTAGGGTGGGTGAGCAGGGACACCTACAATGAGCAGTTCTTC.

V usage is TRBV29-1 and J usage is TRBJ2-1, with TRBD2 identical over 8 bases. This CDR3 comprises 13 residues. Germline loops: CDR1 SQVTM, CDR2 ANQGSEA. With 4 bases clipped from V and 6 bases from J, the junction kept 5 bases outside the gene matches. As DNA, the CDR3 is TGCAGCGTTGCGGGAGGGCCCTCCAATGAGCAGTTCTTC. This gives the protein CSVAGGPSNEQFF.

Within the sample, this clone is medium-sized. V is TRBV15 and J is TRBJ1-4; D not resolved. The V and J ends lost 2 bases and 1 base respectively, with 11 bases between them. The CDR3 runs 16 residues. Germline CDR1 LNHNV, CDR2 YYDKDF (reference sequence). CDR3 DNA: TGTGCCACCAGCAGACCGTATAGCGGAACTAATGAAAAACTGTTTTTT. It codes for CATSRPYSGTNEKLFF.